The present T cell receptor (beta chain) was sequenced within a study of blood T cell repertoires in COVID-19. In the study overall: COVID-19 samples from acute and convalescent phases originated in the United States, Italy and Spain. The cDNA or gDNA used as material had been derived from T cells, B-cell-depleted T cells, or PBMCs.

This clone was found once. Some clones are missing from TCRdb's copy, which holds only in-frame ones; the method was immunoSEQ multiplex PCR. Counted here are roughly 250,000 clones, 84% occurring once; the ten biggest clones make up roughly 8.6%. The CDR3 contains 15 residues. After removal of 4 bases from V and 10 bases from J, the junction contained 13 bases not matched to a gene. Germline V gene data show CDR1 as LNHDA and CDR2 as SQIVND (reference sequence). The chain employs TRBV19 and TRBJ1-1, with 9 bases identical to TRBD1. This TCR derives from a human donor in a cohort sampled during active COVID-19. Sequencing was performed on peripheral blood. The CDR3 spells CASSNVGTGWLGAFF. The CDR3 DNA sequence: TGTGCCAGTAGTAACGTCGGGACAGGGTGGTTAGGAGCTTTCTTT.